These 29 T cell receptor beta chains were sequenced from one sample in a study of identical twins (dated by TCRdb to 2016 to 2017). The library was made by 5' RACE. Instrument on record: Illumina HiSeq 2000. TCRdb handled the public reads itself, with Q25 trimming in fastp and clone calling in MiXCR, and kept productive beta chains. Entries that share a CDR3 protein sequence are merged under the most common genes and DNA. The sample yields under 800,000 distinct CDR3 sequences; 21% were counted once. The ten most abundant clones make up 4% to 5.5% of the sample. These data also featured in a second study, about T cells expressing NK-cell markers.

The sample comprised PBMCs. These receptors originate from a woman younger than 30 in good health.

The chain couples TRBV6-1 to TRBJ2-2, with D tentatively TRBD1 (5 bases). CDR1 is MNHNS and CDR2 is SASEGT in the germline V gene. V dropped 4 bases and J dropped 7 bases, with 19 bases sitting between them. CDR3 length: 16 amino acids. CDR3 DNA: TGTGCCAGCAGTGCAAAGAACAGGTACCCCGGCGGGGAGCTGTTTTTT. Amino acids: CASSAKNRYPGGELFF.

This chain joins TRBV5-1 and TRBJ2-7; TRBD2 might be the D (6 bases). This CDR3 has 15 amino acids. CDR1 is SGHRS, CDR2 YFSETQ, per germline. Trimming removed 5 bases from V and 4 bases from J, with 19 bases in between. Written as DNA, the CDR3 is TGCGCCAGCAGGATGGTGGGCGGGATCGTTTACGAGCAGTACTTC. Its translation is CASRMVGGIVYEQYF.

In this sample, this clonotype turned up a few times. This rearrangement joins TRBV29-1 to TRBJ2-7, with TRBD1 identical over 7 bases. Per the germline V gene, CDR1 is SQVTM and CDR2 is ANQGSEA. The CDR3 sequence is 14 residues long. V was clipped by 1 base and J by 2 bases; unmatched bases: 5. CDR3 DNA sequence: TGCAGCGTTGAAGGGGGACAGAGTACCTACGAGCAGTACTTC. It specifies CSVEGGQSTYEQYF.

This clonotype has just a few counts. A much larger clone sits a single nucleotide away, making a read error possible. The chain uses TRBV6-5 and TRBJ1-1, with D hard to call. V lost 0 bases and J lost 7, with 3 bases in between. Germline values: CDR1 MNHEY, CDR2 SVGAGI. The CDR3 length is 11 residues. Here the CDR3 DNA reads TGTGCCAGCAGTTACTCGAGTGAAGCTTTCTTT. Amino acids: CASSYSSEAFF.

V and J are TRBV10-2 and TRBJ2-4; 13 nucleotides agree with TRBD2. V lost 6 bases, J lost 0 bases, and 2 bases stayed unmatched. Per the germline V gene, CDR1 is WSHSY and CDR2 is SAAADI. The CDR3 totals 16 residues. The CDR3 protein is CASRLAGGVAKNIQYF. CDR3 nucleotides: TGCGCCAGCAGACTAGCGGGAGGGGTAGCCAAAAACATTCAGTACTTC.

This clonotype was counted many times. The chain combines TRBV12-3 or TRBV12-4 with TRBJ2-3, with 15 bases lining up with TRBD2. V shed 6 bases, J shed 3 bases, and the junction held 7 bases outside the gene matches. The CDR3 length is 17 residues. CDR3 protein: CASSRGGTSGGTDTQYF. Written as DNA, the CDR3 is TGTGCCAGCAGCCGCGGCGGGACTAGCGGGGGGACAGATACGCAGTATTTT.

This clonotype was found many times. The V gene is TRBV15, the J gene TRBJ1-6; D unclear. Per the germline V gene, CDR1 is LNHNV and CDR2 is YYDKDF (reference sequence). The CDR3 loop spans 15 amino acids. The ends were cut back, 0 bases at V and 7 bases at J, with 10 bases in the middle. The CDR3 loop is CATSRDLTVNSPLHF. CDR3 bases: TGTGCCACCAGCAGAGACCTTACAGTGAATTCACCCCTCCACTTT. Supplemented by reference TRBV15 and TRBJ1-6, the full variable domain reads DAMVIQNPRYQVTQFGKPVTLSCSQTLNHNVMYWYQQKSSQAPKLLFHYYDKDFNNEADTPDNFQSRRPNTSFCFLDIRSPGLGDTAMYLCATSRDLTVNSPLHFGNGTRLTVT.

Only a few counts were recorded for this clonotype. V and J are TRBV6-5 and TRBJ2-1; D gene unclear. This CDR3 contains 19 residues. Germline CDR1 MNHEY, CDR2 SVGAGI. Between the trimmed V and J ends, which lost 0 bases and 3 bases, there was a span of 21 bases. CDR3: CASSYSKVSLADFYNEQFF. CDR3 DNA sequence: TGTGCCAGCAGTTACTCGAAAGTGTCTTTGGCGGATTTCTACAATGAGCAGTTCTTC.

The chain joins TRBV2 to TRBJ2-4; possible D gene TRBD1, 5 bases. This CDR3 has 13 residues. Trimming shortened V by 7 bases and J by 6 bases, and 13 bases separated the two germline ends. Germline V gene lookup returns CDR1 SNHLY and CDR2 FYNNEI. The CDR3 nucleotides are TGTGCCAGCACATTCCAGGGCCGAAACATTCAGTACTTC. Its protein product is CASTFQGRNIQYF. Variable domain in full (rest from reference TRBV2 and TRBJ2-4): EPEVTQTPSHQVTQMGQEVILRCVPISNHLYFYWYRQILGQKVEFLVSFYNNEISEKSEIFDDQFSVERPDGSNFTLKIRSTKLEDSAMYFCASTFQGRNIQYFGAGTRLSVL.

CDR3 bases: TGCGCCAGCAGCTCGGACGGGTACTACGAGCAGTACTTC. Translation gives CASSSDGYYEQYF. The chain recombines TRBV5-1 with TRBJ2-7; D uncertain. CDR3 length: 13 amino acids. V was cut by 3 bases and J by 3 bases, with 10 bases left in between. The germline gives CDR1 SGHRS, CDR2 YFSETQ.

This clonotype has ten or more counts. CDR3: CASNSPGRESFF. In DNA, the CDR3 is TGTGCCAGCAACTCGCCGGGACGCGAGAGCTTCTTC. The J gene is TRBJ2-1, the V gene TRBV2, with D perhaps TRBD1 or TRBD2 (5 bases each). The CDR3 loop spans 12 amino acids. Germline V gene sequence: CDR1 SNHLY, CDR2 FYNNEI. V was clipped by 7 bases and J by 16 bases, with 20 bases between them. Based on the CDR3 plus reference TRBV2 and TRBJ2-1, the full variable domain is EPEVTQTPSHQVTQMGQEVILRCVPISNHLYFYWYRQILGQKVEFLVSFYNNEISEKSEIFDDQFSVERPDGSNFTLKIRSTKLEDSAMYFCASNSPGRESFFGPGTRLTVL.

The chain recombines TRBV7-9 with TRBJ2-1; 10 nucleotides align to TRBD1. The V gene end was trimmed by 6 bases and the J gene end by 6 bases; junction bases not matched to a gene: 8. The CDR3 runs to 15 residues. Germline V lookup: CDR1 SEHNR, CDR2 FQNEAQ (reference sequence). The CDR3 reads CASRLGTGVSNEQFF. DNA for the CDR3: TGTGCCAGCAGACTCGGGACAGGGGTCTCCAATGAGCAGTTCTTC. The whole variable domain, filled in from reference TRBV7-9 and TRBJ2-1, reads DTGVSQNPRHKITKRGQNVTFRCDPISEHNRLYWYRQTLGQGPEFLTYFQNEAQLEKSRLLSDRFSAERPKGSFSTLEIQRTEQGDSAMYLCASRLGTGVSNEQFFGPGTRLTVL.

CDR3 residues: CASTPGGAGVGETQYF. DNA of the CDR3: TGTGCCAGCACCCCGGGGGGGGCGGGAGTTGGGGAGACCCAGTACTTC. J is TRBJ2-5 and V is TRBV11-2; 8 bases match TRBD2. The germline gives CDR1 SGHAT, CDR2 FQNNGV. The trim removed 7 bases at V and 5 bases at J, leaving 15 bases unmatched. This CDR3 has 16 amino acids.

This chain uses TRBV2 with TRBJ2-3; 10 nucleotides line up with TRBD2. The germline gives CDR1 SNHLY, CDR2 FYNNEI. The CDR3 contains 18 residues. V gave up 3 bases and J gave up 2 bases; unmatched junction bases: 11. CDR3 amino acids: CASSDPTSGEAYTDTQYF. Written as DNA, the CDR3 is TGTGCCAGCAGTGACCCCACTAGCGGGGAGGCTTACACAGATACGCAGTATTTT.

This clonotype was counted ten times or more. The chain couples TRBV27 to TRBJ1-5; 9 bases map to TRBD1. CDR3 size: 16 residues. Trimming took 0 bases from V and 7 from J; bases not matched to a gene: 7. Germline CDR1 reads MNHEY; CDR2 reads SMNVEV (reference sequence). The CDR3 here is CASSLSGTGRLQPQHF. The DNA for the CDR3 is TGTGCCAGCAGTTTATCCGGGACAGGGCGCCTCCAGCCCCAGCATTTT.

The table lists this clonotype with many counts. The genes are TRBV20-1 and TRBJ1-1; the D is unclear. The CDR3 spans 14 residues. V gave up 6 bases and J gave up 4 bases, with 18 bases separating them. Germline values: CDR1 DFQATT, CDR2 SNEGSKA (reference sequence). The DNA for the CDR3 is TGCAGTGCGCTCTCGACTTACAGTGGCACTGAAGCTTTCTTT. Translated, it gives CSALSTYSGTEAFF.

In this sample, this clonotype turned up a few times. J is TRBJ2-3 and V is TRBV18; D may be TRBD1 (6 bases). CDR3 length: 16 residues. Trimming stripped 3 bases from V and 3 bases from J, with 16 bases between. From germline, CDR1 is KGHSH and CDR2 LQKENI. CDR3 amino acids: CASSPSTYRETDTQYF. CDR3 DNA sequence: TGTGCCAGCTCACCCTCTACGTACAGGGAGACAGATACGCAGTATTTT. Looking up the rest from reference TRBV18 and TRBJ2-3 gives the full variable domain: NAGVMQNPRHLVRRRGQEARLRCSPMKGHSHVYWYRQLPEEGLKFMVYLQKENIIDESGMPKERFSAEFPKEGPSILRIQQVVRGDSAAYFCASSPSTYRETDTQYFGPGTRLTVL.

This clonotype has a handful of counts. The V and J genes are TRBV24-1 and TRBJ2-1, with TRBD2 matching over 8 bases. V was pared by 4 bases and J by 8 bases, with 9 bases of the junction left unmatched. The CDR3 is made up of 15 amino acids. CDR1 is KGHDR, CDR2 SFDVKD, per germline. CDR3 loop: CATSETSGSGDEQFF. The CDR3 DNA reads as TGTGCCACCAGTGAGACCAGCGGGAGTGGGGATGAGCAGTTCTTC.

This sequence joins TRBV7-2 and TRBJ2-5; perhaps TRBD2 as D (6 bases). Germline V gene sequence: CDR1 SGHTA, CDR2 FQGNSA. The CDR3 contains 16 residues. V was shortened by 1 base and J by 2 bases, with 14 bases between the two germline ends. CDR3 DNA sequence: TGTGCCAGCAGCTTAGACGTCGGGACTTTACAAGAGACCCAGTACTTC. Residues: CASSLDVGTLQETQYF. The full variable domain, in which reference TRBV7-2 and TRBJ2-5 provide the parts outside the CDR3, is GAGVSQSPSNKVTEKGKDVELRCDPISGHTALYWYRQSLGQGLEFLIYFQGNSAPDKSGLPSDRFSAERTGGSVSTLTIQRTQQEDSAVYLCASSLDVGTLQETQYFGPGTRLLVL.

This sequence joins TRBV12-3 or TRBV12-4 and TRBJ2-3, with 11 bases matching TRBD2. The V and J ends lost 4 bases and 5 bases, in that order; junction bases with no gene match: 8. The length of the CDR3 is 16 residues. The CDR3 spells CASSSASGGFKDTQYF. As DNA, the CDR3 is TGTGCCAGCAGTTCGGCTAGCGGGGGGTTTAAAGATACGCAGTATTTT.

This clonotype has only a few counts. V usage is TRBV10-3 and J usage is TRBJ2-3; D unclear. V lost 4 bases, J lost 6 bases, and 11 bases lay in between. Germline V CDR1 and CDR2: ENHRY, SYGVKD. The CDR3 sequence is 13 residues long. The CDR3 nucleotides are TGTGCCATCAGTGGGCTGACCGAGGATACGCAGTATTTT. It specifies CAISGLTEDTQYF.

This clonotype was seen ten or more times. The J gene is TRBJ2-4, the V gene TRBV20-1; D remains ambiguous. The germline V gene encodes CDR1 DFQATT and CDR2 SNEGSKA (reference sequence). This CDR3 is 12 amino acids long. Trimming left V 4 bases short and J 0 bases short, with 4 bases between. In DNA, the CDR3 is TGCAGTGCTAATCCAGCCAAAAACATTCAGTACTTC. Translated, it gives CSANPAKNIQYF.

In this sample, this clonotype turned up a few times. The gene calls are TRBV12-3 or TRBV12-4 and TRBJ2-1; 9 bases map to TRBD1. This CDR3 contains 16 residues. V gave up 6 bases and J gave up 5 bases; unmatched junction bases: 11. The CDR3 sequence is CASSPGRDRVNNEQFF. The CDR3 nucleotides are TGTGCCAGCAGCCCTGGCCGGGACAGGGTCAACAATGAGCAGTTCTTC.

The chain recombines TRBV6-2 or TRBV6-3 with TRBJ2-1; 12 bases are a match to TRBD2. The J segment lost 3 bases and the V segment lost 6 bases, leaving 3 bases of the junction unmatched. The CDR3 loop spans 15 amino acids. Germline V gives CDR1 MNHEY, CDR2 SVGEGT. CDR3 coding DNA: TGTGCCAGCAGGCCTAGCGGGGGGGACTACAATGAGCAGTTCTTC. Translating gives CASRPSGGDYNEQFF.

In its sample, this clonotype was seen many times. The chain is built from TRBV20-1 and TRBJ1-1; D might be TRBD1 (6 bases). The CDR3 length is 12 residues. Germline CDR1 and CDR2: DFQATT and SNEGSKA (reference sequence). Trimming cost V 5 bases and J 4 bases, with 11 bases left between them. As DNA, the CDR3 is TGCAGTGCTGGTCAGGGGAGCACTGAAGCTTTCTTT. It specifies CSAGQGSTEAFF.

This clonotype was detected a few times. The gene calls are TRBV5-5 and TRBJ2-2, with 9 bases that match TRBD1. The CDR3 is 16 amino acids. V trimming: 2 bases; J trimming: 7 bases; junction bases outside the gene matches: 9. CDR1 and CDR2 (germline): SGHKS, YYEKEE (reference sequence). CDR3 region: CASSFLRTGVLGELFF. In DNA form, the CDR3 reads TGTGCCAGCAGCTTTCTCAGGACAGGGGTTCTCGGGGAGCTGTTTTTT.

This clonotype was observed a handful of times. This chain joins TRBV12-3 or TRBV12-4 and TRBJ2-5, with D unresolved. The CDR3 spans 14 residues. The ends were cut back, 3 bases at V and 2 bases at J, with 10 bases in the middle. In nucleotides, the CDR3 is TGTGCCAGCAGTTTGAAGGGCAGGCAAGAGACCCAGTACTTC. It codes for CASSLKGRQETQYF.

This clonotype was seen more than once but under ten times. The V and J genes are TRBV5-1 and TRBJ2-7; tentatively, D is TRBD2 (6 bases). The CDR3 totals 14 residues. Germline V gene data show CDR1 as SGHRS and CDR2 as YFSETQ. Trimming removed 4 bases at V and 2 bases at J, with 13 bases between. As DNA, the CDR3 is TGCGCCAGCAGCACGCCGGGAGTTGCCTACGAGCAGTACTTC. Translating gives CASSTPGVAYEQYF. The full variable domain, completed using reference TRBV5-1 and TRBJ2-7, is KAGVTQTPRYLIKTRGQQVTLSCSPISGHRSVSWYQQTPGQGLQFLFEYFSETQRNKGNFPGRFSGRQFSNSRSEMNVSTLELGDSALYLCASSTPGVAYEQYFGPGTRLTVT.

This clonotype was counted only a few times. This sequence joins TRBV12-3 or TRBV12-4 and TRBJ1-3; D gene uncertain. There are 11 residues in the CDR3. Trimming took off 6 bases at V and 10 bases at J, with 10 bases between the two ends. The CDR3 DNA sequence: TGTGCCAGCAGCAAAGGGCGGACCATATATTTT. It translates to CASSKGRTIYF.